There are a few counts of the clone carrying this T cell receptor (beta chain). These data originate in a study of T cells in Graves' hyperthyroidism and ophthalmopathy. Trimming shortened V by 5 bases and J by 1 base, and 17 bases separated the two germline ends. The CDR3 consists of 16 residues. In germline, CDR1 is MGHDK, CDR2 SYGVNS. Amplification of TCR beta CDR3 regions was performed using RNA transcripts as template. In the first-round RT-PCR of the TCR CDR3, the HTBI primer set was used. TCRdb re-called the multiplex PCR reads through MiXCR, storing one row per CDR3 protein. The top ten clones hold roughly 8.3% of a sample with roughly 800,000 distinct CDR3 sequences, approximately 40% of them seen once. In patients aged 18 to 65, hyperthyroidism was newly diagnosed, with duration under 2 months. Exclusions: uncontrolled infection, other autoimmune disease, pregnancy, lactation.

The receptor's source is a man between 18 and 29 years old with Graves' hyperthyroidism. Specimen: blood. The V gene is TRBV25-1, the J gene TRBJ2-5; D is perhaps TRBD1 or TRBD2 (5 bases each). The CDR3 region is CASSPAGRDGQETQYF. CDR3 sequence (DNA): TGTGCCAGCAGTCCGGCGGGCAGGGACGGCCAAGAGACCCAGTACTTC. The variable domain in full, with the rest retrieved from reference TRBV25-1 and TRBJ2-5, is EADIYQTPRYLVIGTGKKITLECSQTMGHDKMYWYQQDPGMELHLIHYSYGVNSTEKGDLSSESTVSRIRTEHFPLTLESARPSHTSQYLCASSPAGRDGQETQYFGPGTRLLVL.